Presented here are 21 T cell receptor beta chains from one specimen sequenced in a study of identical twins (dated by TCRdb to between 2015 and 2016). Library generation was performed with 5' RACE. Sequencing relied on an Illumina HiSeq 2000. TCRdb trimmed the raw reads at Q25, called clones with MiXCR and kept productive beta chains. Identical CDR3 protein sequences are pooled into one entry, listed with their most common genes and DNA. Present in this sample are 450,000 or so distinct CDR3 sequences, approximately 15% of which were seen just once. The top ten constitute roughly 0.56% of the sample. The sample also formed part of further work on yellow fever vaccine responses in identical twins.

Specimen: CD4+ T cells sorted from blood. The receptors were sampled from a woman in her late teens or twenties in good health.

A few counts support this clonotype. The chain links TRBV6-1 to TRBJ1-5; 8 positions agree with TRBD1. The CDR3 has 14 amino acids. V lost 3 bases, J lost 7 bases, and 5 bases stayed unmatched. Germline CDR1 MNHNS, CDR2 SASEGT. This chain's CDR3 is CASSDRGQGQPQHF. The CDR3 DNA sequence: TGTGCCAGCAGTGACAGGGGGCAAGGACAGCCCCAGCATTTT.

The gene calls are TRBV5-1 and TRBJ2-3, with a weak D call TRBD1 (7 bases). CDR3 length: 16 residues. Germline lookup yields CDR1 SGHRS and CDR2 YFSETQ. Trimming shortened V by 3 bases and J by 4 bases, and 18 bases separated the two germline ends. CDR3 sequence: CASSSSLGGGSDTQYF. CDR3 sequence (DNA): TGCGCCAGCAGCTCCTCGTTAGGAGGGGGCTCAGATACGCAGTATTTT.

This clonotype came up a few times. The genes are TRBV5-1 and TRBJ2-1; 7 bases map to TRBD1. V shed 1 base, J shed 3 bases, and the junction held 4 bases outside the gene matches. This CDR3 is 15 amino acids long. The germline gives CDR1 SGHRS, CDR2 YFSETQ. In DNA, the CDR3 is TGCGCCAGCAGCTTGAAGGGGACAGTCTACAATGAGCAGTTCTTC. It yields the protein CASSLKGTVYNEQFF.

V gene TRBV7-2 combines with J gene TRBJ1-1; 7 nucleotides line up with TRBD1. The trim removed 5 bases at V and 11 bases at J, leaving 14 bases unmatched. The CDR3 has 14 amino acids. The germline V gene has CDR1 SGHTA and CDR2 FQGNSA. CDR3 coding DNA: TGTGCCAGCAGCCCCAGACAGGGCTTCGGGGGGGCTTTCTTT. Protein sequence: CASSPRQGFGGAFF.

This sequence joins TRBV12-3 or TRBV12-4 and TRBJ2-1, with TRBD2 matching over 10 bases. This CDR3 comprises 19 residues. Trimming cost V 3 bases and J 0 bases; bases outside gene matches: 11. DNA of the CDR3: TGTGCCAGCAGTTTCCCACTAGCGGGATTAAGAAGCTCCTACAATGAGCAGTTCTTC. Translation gives CASSFPLAGLRSSYNEQFF.

This clonotype was detected ten times or more. The gene calls are TRBV5-1 and TRBJ2-5; D is unclear. Trimming took 2 bases from V and 0 from J, leaving 11 bases between them. Germline V gene data show CDR1 as SGHRS and CDR2 as YFSETQ. There are 15 residues in the CDR3. CDR3 in amino acids: CASSLFVADQETQYF. As DNA, the CDR3 is TGCGCCAGCAGCTTATTCGTCGCGGACCAAGAGACCCAGTACTTC.

This clonotype occurred a few times. The chain uses TRBV12-3 or TRBV12-4 and TRBJ1-4, with D possibly TRBD1 on 6 matching bases. The CDR3 runs to 14 residues. Trimming cost V 5 bases and J 8 bases, with 15 bases left between them. CDR3 nucleotides: TGTGCCAGCAGTCAGGACAGCCGAGGGGAAAAACTGTTTTTT. Its translation is CASSQDSRGEKLFF.

This clonotype was seen a few times. V is TRBV6-2 or TRBV6-3 and J is TRBJ2-3; 9 bases map to TRBD2. The CDR3 consists of 20 residues. The germline gives CDR1 MNHEY, CDR2 SVGEGT. The V segment lost 2 bases and the J segment 0 bases; nucleotides outside the gene matches: 15. The CDR3 protein is CASSYGPKTSGPVSTDTQYF. The CDR3 bases are TGTGCCAGCAGTTACGGGCCTAAAACTAGCGGGCCCGTTAGCACAGATACGCAGTATTTT.

This clonotype was detected only a few times. The gene calls are TRBV20-1 and TRBJ1-2, with TRBD1 matching 8 bases. Germline V gene lookup returns CDR1 DFQATT and CDR2 SNEGSKA (reference sequence). V lost 3 bases and J lost 7; bases outside the gene matches: 13. The CDR3 sequence is 15 residues long. CDR3 region: CSASHPTGVSVGYTF. CDR3 bases: TGCAGTGCTAGCCACCCGACAGGGGTTAGTGTTGGCTACACCTTC.

The chain combines TRBV12-3 or TRBV12-4 with TRBJ2-2; 10 nucleotides match TRBD2. The CDR3 is made up of 17 amino acids. V trimming: 1 base; J trimming: 3 bases; junction bases outside the gene matches: 5. CDR3 region: CASSLGSSGGYTGELFF. CDR3 nucleotide sequence: TGTGCCAGCAGTTTAGGGTCTAGCGGGGGATACACCGGGGAGCTGTTTTTT.

At least ten counts were recorded for this clonotype. The gene calls are TRBV25-1 and TRBJ2-7; tentatively, D is TRBD1 (6 bases). The germline V gene encodes CDR1 MGHDK and CDR2 SYGVNS. V lost 6 bases to trimming and J lost 3 bases, with 9 bases between them. This CDR3 region has 12 residues. The CDR3 is CASSVGGYEQYF. The CDR3 bases are TGTGCCAGCAGCGTAGGGGGCTACGAGCAGTACTTC.

This clonotype occurred a few times. The chain recombines TRBV6-1 with TRBJ1-4; tentatively, D is TRBD1 (6 bases). CDR3 size: 14 residues. Per germline, CDR1 MNHNS and CDR2 SASEGT. Trimming stripped 6 bases from V and 5 bases from J, with 13 bases between. The CDR3 region is CASRDGQQNEKLFF. The CDR3 DNA is TGTGCCAGCAGAGACGGACAGCAGAATGAAAAACTGTTTTTT.

The J gene is TRBJ2-1, the V gene TRBV5-1; weak D call: TRBD1 (6 bases). This CDR3 is built from 14 residues. Germline V gives CDR1 SGHRS, CDR2 YFSETQ. V gave up 3 bases and J gave up 10 bases, with 17 bases separating them. This CDR3 reads CASSSGQKNDEQFF. Written as DNA, the CDR3 is TGCGCCAGCAGCTCGGGACAAAAGAATGACGAGCAGTTCTTC.

The genes are TRBV7-2 and TRBJ2-7; the D is unclear. Germline V CDR1 and CDR2: SGHTA, FQGNSA. The V end lost 3 bases, the J end lost 7 bases, and 7 bases lay between the germline ends. The length of the CDR3 is 11 residues. The CDR3 DNA follows: TGTGCCAGCAGCTTTAACTTGGAGCAGTACTTC. Its translation: CASSFNLEQYF.

V gene TRBV6-2 or TRBV6-3 combines with J gene TRBJ2-5; D may correspond to TRBD1 or TRBD2 (5 bases each). The CDR3 runs 15 residues. The germline V gene encodes CDR1 MNHEY and CDR2 SVGEGT. V lost 4 bases to trimming and J lost 5 bases, with 17 bases between them. The CDR3 region is CASSSTSGASETQYF. The CDR3 bases are TGTGCCAGCAGTTCGACTTCCGGGGCTTCGGAGACCCAGTACTTC.

There are a few counts of this clonotype. The CDR3 DNA reads TGTGCCACCAGCGCCTACGGGACAGGGCCTAACGAGCAGTACTTC. Protein: CATSAYGTGPNEQYF. The chain combines TRBV15 with TRBJ2-7, with 9 bases fitting TRBD1. The CDR3 runs 15 residues. V was pared by 5 bases and J by 5 bases, with 10 bases of the junction left unmatched. Germline V gene lookup returns CDR1 LNHNV and CDR2 YYDKDF (reference sequence). Based on the CDR3 plus reference TRBV15 and TRBJ2-7, the full variable domain is DAMVIQNPRYQVTQFGKPVTLSCSQTLNHNVMYWYQQKSSQAPKLLFHYYDKDFNNEADTPDNFQSRRPNTSFCFLDIRSPGLGDTAMYLCATSAYGTGPNEQYFGPGTRLTVT.

This chain links TRBV28 with TRBJ2-1; possible D gene TRBD1, 7 bases. The germline V gene encodes CDR1 MDHEN and CDR2 SYDVKM. V lost 5 bases, J lost 3 bases, and 17 bases lay in between. This CDR3 contains 16 residues. As DNA, the CDR3 is TGTGCCAGCAGTGAACTCAGGGGGGTGGACTACAATGAGCAGTTCTTC. The encoded protein is CASSELRGVDYNEQFF. Combining the CDR3 with reference TRBV28 and TRBJ2-1 gives the whole variable domain DVKVTQSSRYLVKRTGEKVFLECVQDMDHENMFWYRQDPGLGLRLIYFSYDVKMKEKGDIPEGYSVSREKKERFSLILESASTNQTSMYLCASSELRGVDYNEQFFGPGTRLTVL.

In this sample, this clonotype turned up a few times. The rearrangement uses TRBV7-2 and TRBJ2-5, with a tentative D call TRBD2 (5 bases). This CDR3 comprises 15 residues. From germline, CDR1 is SGHTA and CDR2 FQGNSA. V was trimmed by 3 bases and J by 3 bases, leaving 14 bases between them. The CDR3 region has the DNA TGTGCCAGCAGCTTGTCGGCAGCGAGGGAAGAGACCCAGTACTTC. Translation gives CASSLSAAREETQYF.

In its sample, this clonotype was seen a few times. This chain's CDR3 is CASSASGKGNEQFF. The DNA of the CDR3 is TGCGCCAGCAGCGCTAGCGGGAAGGGCAATGAGCAGTTCTTC. V usage is TRBV5-1 and J usage is TRBJ2-1, with 9 positions matching TRBD2. There are 14 residues in the CDR3. Trimming at V came to 4 bases and at J to 6 bases, leaving 5 bases not matched to a gene. Germline CDR1 and CDR2: SGHRS and YFSETQ.

The V gene is TRBV25-1, the J gene TRBJ2-7; D unclear. This CDR3 is built from 15 residues. The V gene lost 3 bases and the J gene lost 3 bases, with 15 bases spanning the gap. Germline V lookup: CDR1 MGHDK, CDR2 SYGVNS. The chain's CDR3 is CASSDTLDGYYEQYF. Here the CDR3 DNA reads TGTGCCAGCAGTGACACCCTAGACGGTTACTACGAGCAGTACTTC.

The table lists this clonotype with many counts. The chain combines TRBV29-1 with TRBJ1-2, with no clear D. The CDR3 has 14 amino acids. CDR1 is SQVTM, CDR2 ANQGSEA, per germline. With 0 bases removed from V and 4 bases from J, the gap between germline ends came to 12 bases. The CDR3 bases are TGCAGCGTTGAAGATCGAGCAGCCCTCTATGGCTACACCTTC. Encoded protein: CSVEDRAALYGYTF.